These 20 T cell receptor beta chains share one sample of origin, sequenced in a study of T cells in Graves' hyperthyroidism and ophthalmopathy. Amplification targeted TCR beta CDR3 regions from RNA transcripts. The HTBI set primed first-round TCR CDR3 RT-PCR. One entry per CDR3 protein, called by TCRdb with MiXCR from the multiplex PCR reads. The data show roughly 500,000 distinct CDR3 sequences, with around 22% seen just once and roughly 10% held by the top ten. What was sequenced was blood. All receptors come from a woman in her 30s with Graves' ophthalmopathy.

The chain couples TRBV4-1 to TRBJ1-2; TRBD1 matches at 7 bases. V gave up 1 base and J gave up 4 bases; unmatched junction bases: 6. The CDR3 spans 15 residues. The V gene's germline CDR1 is MGHRA and CDR2 YSYEKL. This CDR3 reads CASSQGSQGSYGYTF. The DNA of the CDR3 is TGCGCCAGCAGCCAAGGATCACAGGGGTCCTATGGCTACACCTTC.

This clonotype was observed many times. The CDR3 bases are TGCGCCAGCAGCCAGCCCCCGAAGGGGCCCACTGAAGCTTTCTTT. Translation gives CASSQPPKGPTEAFF. The chain recombines TRBV4-1 with TRBJ1-1, with D perhaps TRBD1 (5 bases). V was cut by 3 bases and J by 4 bases, with 15 bases left in between. Germline V gene data show CDR1 as MGHRA and CDR2 as YSYEKL. The CDR3 has 15 residues.

The V and J genes are TRBV5-1 and TRBJ2-7, with D possibly matching TRBD2 (7 bases). V gave up 4 bases and J gave up 3 bases, with 14 bases separating them. CDR1 and CDR2 from the germline V gene are SGHRS and YFSETQ. This CDR3 comprises 14 residues. CDR3 nucleotides: TGCGCCAGCAGCCCGGACGGGGGGCTCTACGAGCAGTACTTC. This gives the protein CASSPDGGLYEQYF.

In this sample, this clonotype turned up a few times. The chain uses TRBV7-3 and TRBJ2-5; D remains unclear. Germline loops: CDR1 SGHTA, CDR2 FQGTGA. The CDR3 is 14 amino acids. The germline V and J ends were trimmed by 0 bases and 3 bases, with 8 bases remaining between them. CDR3 nucleotide sequence: TGTGCCAGCAGCTTAACGGGCGGCAAAGAGACCCAGTACTTC. It is translated as CASSLTGGKETQYF.

The gene calls are TRBV5-6 and TRBJ1-5; D remains ambiguous. The germline V gene encodes CDR1 SGHDT and CDR2 YYEEEE. This CDR3 has 15 amino acids. Trimming took 2 bases from V and 4 from J, leaving 13 bases between them. The CDR3 sequence: CASSFPGRENQPQHF. The DNA for the CDR3 is TGTGCCAGCAGCTTTCCGGGAAGGGAAAATCAGCCCCAGCATTTT.

The rearrangement uses TRBV28 and TRBJ1-1, with 9 bases fitting TRBD1. The CDR3 is made up of 15 amino acids. The V segment lost 5 bases and the J segment 0 bases; nucleotides outside the gene matches: 4. The germline gives CDR1 MDHEN, CDR2 SYDVKM. The CDR3 here is CASSMDRGLNTEAFF. Here the CDR3 DNA reads TGTGCCAGCAGTATGGACAGGGGCCTGAACACTGAAGCTTTCTTT.

The CDR3 nucleotides are TGCGCCAGCAGCTCTGGTTCGTCGGACACCATATATTTT. Amino acids: CASSSGSSDTIYF. The V call is TRBV5-1, the J call TRBJ1-3; no clear D. The germline CDR1 and CDR2 sequences are SGHRS and YFSETQ. The CDR3 length is 13 residues. Trimming stripped 3 bases from V and 8 bases from J, with 12 bases between.

This chain joins TRBV12-3 or TRBV12-4 and TRBJ2-5; TRBD2 is a possible D gene (6 bases). The germline V and J ends were trimmed by 6 bases and 4 bases, with 12 bases remaining between them. This CDR3 is 13 amino acids long. CDR3 nucleotides: TGTGCCAGCAGGCCTGGCGGGATAGAGACCCAGTACTTC. Protein product: CASRPGGIETQYF.

The chain carries TRBV6-2 or TRBV6-3 and TRBJ2-7; D is possibly TRBD1 (5 bases). The germline V and J ends were trimmed by 2 bases and 4 bases, with 12 bases remaining between them. The germline V gene encodes CDR1 MNHEY and CDR2 SVGEGT. The CDR3 consists of 14 residues. The CDR3 reads CASSYGVRVYEQYF. As DNA, the CDR3 is TGTGCCAGCAGTTACGGAGTCAGGGTATACGAGCAGTACTTC.

This clonotype has a count of ten or more. J is TRBJ1-5 and V is TRBV30; D is uncertain. Germline V gene data show CDR1 as GTSNPN and CDR2 as SVGIG (reference sequence). The CDR3 covers 15 residues. V was pared by 3 bases and J by 0 bases, with 12 bases between. CDR3 bases: TGTGCCTGGAGCCGATGGACGGATAGCAATCAGCCCCAGCATTTT. Translating it yields CAWSRWTDSNQPQHF. The full variable domain, in which reference TRBV30 and TRBJ1-5 provide the parts outside the CDR3, is SQTIHQWPATLVQPVGSPLSLECTVEGTSNPNLYWYRQAAGRGLQLLFYSVGIGQISSEVPQNLSASRPQDRQFILSSKKLLLSDSGFYLCAWSRWTDSNQPQHFGDGTRLSIL.

Many counts were recorded for this clonotype. J is TRBJ2-2 and V is TRBV5-1; D gene unclear. V shed 3 bases and J shed 6 bases, with 21 bases lying between them. The germline CDR1 and CDR2 sequences are SGHRS and YFSETQ. CDR3 size: 17 residues. The CDR3 protein is CASSSRGVSLTSGELFF. The DNA of the CDR3 is TGCGCCAGCAGCTCAAGAGGTGTCAGCTTGACCTCCGGGGAGCTGTTTTTT.

A single count supports this clonotype. This chain connects TRBV28 to TRBJ1-2; 7 bases fit TRBD1. V was clipped by 5 bases and J by 4 bases; unmatched bases: 7. Per the germline V gene, CDR1 is MDHEN and CDR2 is SYDVKM. The CDR3 length is 14 residues. The CDR3 region is CASSPLGQTYGYTF. The CDR3 nucleotides are TGTGCCAGCAGTCCACTGGGACAGACCTATGGCTACACCTTC.

The V gene is TRBV20-1, the J gene TRBJ1-5; D remains ambiguous. With 5 bases removed from V and 0 bases from J, the gap between germline ends came to 14 bases. Germline V CDR1 and CDR2: DFQATT, SNEGSKA (reference sequence). The CDR3 is 15 amino acids. CDR3 nucleotides: TGCAGTGCTGGTCGGCGGGAAACTAGCAATCAGCCCCAGCATTTT. This encodes CSAGRRETSNQPQHF.

This clonotype came up many times. The chain is built from TRBV9 and TRBJ1-2; D is unresolved. Germline lookup yields CDR1 SGDLS and CDR2 YYNGEE. The CDR3 consists of 13 residues. The V end lost 3 bases, the J end lost 2 bases, and 8 bases lay between the germline ends. CDR3 protein: CASSAGVNYGYTF. DNA of the CDR3: TGTGCCAGCAGCGCCGGGGTAAACTATGGCTACACCTTC.

This clonotype was observed many times. This chain's CDR3 is CSASRAYQPQHF. CDR3 coding DNA: TGCAGTGCTAGCAGGGCATATCAGCCCCAGCATTTT. The chain couples TRBV20-1 to TRBJ1-5, with a possible D match to TRBD1 (5 bases). Trimming removed 3 bases from V and 5 bases from J, with 8 bases in between. The CDR3 totals 12 residues. Germline assignment: CDR1 DFQATT and CDR2 SNEGSKA (reference sequence).

This clonotype occurred a few times. V and J are TRBV19 and TRBJ1-2, with D maybe TRBD1 (5 bases). Trimming took off 5 bases at V and 6 bases at J, with 16 bases between the two ends. This CDR3 spans 14 amino acids. Per germline, CDR1 LNHDA and CDR2 SQIVND (reference sequence). CDR3 DNA: TGTGCCAGTAGTTTCCGACAGCAGCCAAATGGCTACACCTTC. Translated: CASSFRQQPNGYTF.

Ten or more counts support this clonotype. V usage is TRBV12-3 or TRBV12-4 and J usage is TRBJ1-1; D not certain. The CDR3 spans 15 residues. Trimming removed 6 bases at V and 4 bases at J, with 18 bases between. CDR3 region: CASSAVRELSTEAFF. DNA for the CDR3: TGTGCCAGCAGCGCCGTCCGGGAGCTGTCCACTGAAGCTTTCTTT.

At least ten counts were recorded for this clonotype. The rearrangement links TRBV2 to TRBJ2-7, with D possibly being TRBD2 (6 bases). V dropped 3 bases and J dropped 4 bases, with 7 bases sitting between them. The CDR3 extends over 12 amino acids. Per germline, CDR1 SNHLY and CDR2 FYNNEI. CDR3 amino acids: CASSEEGYEQYF. CDR3 coding DNA: TGTGCCAGCAGTGAGGAGGGGTACGAGCAGTACTTC.

V is TRBV6-2 or TRBV6-3 and J is TRBJ2-2; 7 bases are shared with TRBD2. The CDR3 has 16 amino acids. The germline V gene encodes CDR1 MNHEY and CDR2 SVGEGT. The ends lost 8 bases at V and 0 bases at J; junction bases unmatched: 9. CDR3 residues: CASHRGRGANTGELFF. CDR3 DNA: TGTGCCAGCCATCGGGGGAGGGGTGCGAACACCGGGGAGCTGTTTTTT.

This clonotype has ten or more counts. The chain joins TRBV10-3 to TRBJ2-7; 7 bases align to TRBD2. After removal of 11 bases from V and 2 bases from J, the junction contained 0 bases not matched to a gene. The CDR3 contains 10 residues. Germline V gene data show CDR1 as ENHRY and CDR2 as SYGVKD. CDR3 loop: CAAGAYEQYF. CDR3 sequence (DNA): TGTGCCGCGGGGGCCTACGAGCAGTACTTC.